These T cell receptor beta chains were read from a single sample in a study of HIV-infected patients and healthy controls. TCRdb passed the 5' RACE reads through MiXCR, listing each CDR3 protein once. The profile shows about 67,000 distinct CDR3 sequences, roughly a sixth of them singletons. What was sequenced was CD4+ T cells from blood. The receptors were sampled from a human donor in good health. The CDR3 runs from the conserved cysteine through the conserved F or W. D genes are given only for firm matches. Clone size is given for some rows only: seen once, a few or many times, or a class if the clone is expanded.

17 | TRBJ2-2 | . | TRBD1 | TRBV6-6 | CASSYLPGQGAGGELFF | TGTGCCAGCAGTTATTTACCGGGACAGGGGGCCGGCGGGGAGCTGTTTTTT
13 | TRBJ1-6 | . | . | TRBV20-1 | CSARGAGNSPLHF | TGCAGTGCTAGAGGGGCCGGTAATTCACCCCTCCACTTT
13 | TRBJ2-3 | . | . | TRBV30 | CAWSVGRTDTQYF | TGTGCCTGGAGTGTTGGGAGGACAGATACGCAGTATTTT
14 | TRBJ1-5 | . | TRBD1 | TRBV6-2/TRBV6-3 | CASSYRQGGQPQHF | TGTGCCAGCAGTTATAGACAGGGAGGCCAGCCCCAGCATTTT
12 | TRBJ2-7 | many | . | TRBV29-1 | CSVDTRTGEQYF | TGCAGCGTTGACACAAGGACGGGCGAGCAGTACTTC
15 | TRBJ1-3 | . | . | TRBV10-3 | CATYAGQGAGNTIYF | TGTGCCACCTACGCGGGGCAGGGAGCAGGAAACACCATATATTTT
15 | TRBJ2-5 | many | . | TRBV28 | CASSRPGQGGKTQYF | TGTGCCAGCAGCCGCCCAGGGCAGGGGGGCAAGACCCAGTACTTC
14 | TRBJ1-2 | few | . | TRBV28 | CASTRARANYGYTF | TGTGCCAGCACTAGGGCCCGAGCTAACTATGGCTACACCTTC
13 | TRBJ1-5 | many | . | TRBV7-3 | CASSPGPSQPQHF | TGTGCCAGCAGCCCGGGCCCCTCTCAGCCCCAGCATTTT
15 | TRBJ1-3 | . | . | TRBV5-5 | CASSQYPNSGNTIYF | TGTGCCAGCAGCCAATATCCGAACTCTGGAAACACCATATATTTT
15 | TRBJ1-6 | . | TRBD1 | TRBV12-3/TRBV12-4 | CASSPGTGNNSPLHF | TGTGCCAGCAGTCCGGGGACAGGGAATAATTCACCCCTCCACTTT
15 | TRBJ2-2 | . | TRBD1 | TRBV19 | CASRDGDRVTGELFF | TGTGCCAGTCGCGACGGGGACAGGGTTACCGGGGAGCTGTTTTTT
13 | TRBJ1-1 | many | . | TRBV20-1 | CSARDRSRFEAFF | TGCAGTGCTAGAGATAGAAGCAGGTTTGAAGCTTTCTTT
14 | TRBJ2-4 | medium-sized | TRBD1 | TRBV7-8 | CASSVDRDKNIQYF | TGTGCCAGCAGCGTGGACAGGGATAAGAACATTCAGTACTTC
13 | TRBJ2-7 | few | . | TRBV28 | CASSPTHPYEQYF | TGTGCCAGCAGTCCCACCCACCCCTACGAGCAGTACTTC
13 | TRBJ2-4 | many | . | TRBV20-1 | CSATGRKKNIQYF | TGCAGTGCTACGGGACGGAAAAAAAACATTCAGTACTTC
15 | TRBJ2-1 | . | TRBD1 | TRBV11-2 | CASSLDRTGFNEQFF | TGTGCCAGCAGCTTAGATCGGACAGGTTTCAATGAGCAGTTCTTC
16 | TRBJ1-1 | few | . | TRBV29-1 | CSAQGGVIGQNTEAFF | TGCAGCGCCCAAGGCGGTGTAATCGGTCAGAACACTGAAGCTTTCTTT
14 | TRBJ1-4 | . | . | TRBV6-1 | CASTQGQSNEKLFF | TGTGCCAGCACCCAGGGTCAGTCTAATGAAAAACTGTTTTTT
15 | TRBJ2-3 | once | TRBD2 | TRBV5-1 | CASSLTLAGTDTQYF | TGCGCCAGCAGCTTGACCCTAGCGGGCACAGATACGCAGTATTTT
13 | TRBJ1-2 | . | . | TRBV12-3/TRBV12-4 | CASRDLTGTKSRF | TGTGCCAGCAGAGATCTGACCGGGACAAAAAGCCGCTTC
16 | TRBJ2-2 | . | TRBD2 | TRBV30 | CAWSAGLVGNTGELFF | TGTGCCTGGAGTGCCGGACTAGTCGGGAACACCGGGGAGCTGTTTTTT
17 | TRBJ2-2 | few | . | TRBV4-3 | CASRGVHYVTNTGELFF | TGCGCCAGCAGAGGTGTCCATTATGTCACGAACACCGGGGAGCTGTTTTTT
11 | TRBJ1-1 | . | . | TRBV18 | CASSPAAEAFF | TGTGCCAGCTCACCTGCCGCTGAAGCTTTCTTT
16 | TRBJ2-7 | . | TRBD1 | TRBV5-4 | CASSYNRDRGQDEQYF | TGTGCCAGCAGCTACAACCGGGACAGGGGGCAGGACGAGCAGTACTTC
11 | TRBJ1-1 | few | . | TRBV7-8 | CASSRGPGAFF | TGTGCCAGCAGCCGGGGACCTGGGGCTTTCTTT
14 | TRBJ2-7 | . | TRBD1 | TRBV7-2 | CASSFPGQWNEQYF | TGTGCCAGCAGCTTTCCGGGACAGTGGAACGAGCAGTACTTC
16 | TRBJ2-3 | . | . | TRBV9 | CASSLPYGRHTDTQYF | TGTGCCAGCAGCCTCCCGTATGGGCGACACACAGATACGCAGTATTTT
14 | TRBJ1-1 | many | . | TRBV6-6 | CASSQEGRSTEAFF | TGTGCCAGCAGTCAGGAAGGCCGAAGCACTGAAGCTTTCTTT
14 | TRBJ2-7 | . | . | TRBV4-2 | CASSQDLTGYEQYF | TGTGCCAGCAGCCAAGATTTGACTGGCTACGAGCAGTACTTC
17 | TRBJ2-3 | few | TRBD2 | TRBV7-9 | CASSAGLAGGRTDTQYF | TGTGCCAGCAGCGCCGGACTAGCGGGAGGCCGCACAGATACGCAGTATTTT
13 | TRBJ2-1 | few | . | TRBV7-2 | CASSSMNHNEQFF | TGTGCCAGCAGCTCCATGAACCACAATGAGCAGTTCTTC
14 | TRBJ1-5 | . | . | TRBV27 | CASSPGGWVQPQHF | TGTGCCAGCAGTCCGGGGGGGTGGGTCCAGCCCCAGCATTTT
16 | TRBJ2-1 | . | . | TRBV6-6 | CASSKPGTKAYNEQFF | TGTGCCAGCAGTAAGCCCGGGACCAAAGCCTACAATGAGCAGTTCTTC
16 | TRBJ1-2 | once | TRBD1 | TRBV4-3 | CASSWTPGQGNYGYTF | TGCGCCAGCAGCTGGACACCGGGACAGGGTAACTATGGCTACACCTTC
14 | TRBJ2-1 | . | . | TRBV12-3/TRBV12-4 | CASNLYTANNEQFF | TGTGCCAGCAACCTTTATACAGCAAACAATGAGCAGTTCTTC
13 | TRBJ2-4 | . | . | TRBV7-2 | CASSPVALGIQYF | TGTGCCAGCAGCCCTGTAGCCCTAGGGATTCAGTACTTC
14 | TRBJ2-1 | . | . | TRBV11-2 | CASSTAVFSDEQFF | TGTGCCAGCAGCACCGCCGTCTTTTCCGATGAGCAGTTCTTC
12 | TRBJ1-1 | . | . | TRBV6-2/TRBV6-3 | CASSPSWSEAFF | TGTGCCAGCAGCCCTAGTTGGTCTGAAGCTTTCTTT
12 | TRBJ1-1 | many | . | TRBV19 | CASSRRNTEAFF | TGTGCCAGTAGTAGACGAAACACTGAAGCTTTCTTT
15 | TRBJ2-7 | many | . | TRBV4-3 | CASSQDGTPTYEQYF | TGCGCCAGCAGCCAAGATGGGACACCGACCTACGAGCAGTACTTC
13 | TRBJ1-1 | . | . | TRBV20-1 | CSASAGASTEAFF | TGCAGTGCCAGCGCAGGGGCGAGCACTGAAGCTTTCTTT
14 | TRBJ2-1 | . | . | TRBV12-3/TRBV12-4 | CASSEVNSYNEQFF | TGTGCCAGCAGTGAGGTCAACTCCTACAATGAGCAGTTCTTC
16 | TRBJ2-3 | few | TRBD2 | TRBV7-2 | CASSAPSGGTPDTQYF | TGTGCCAGCAGCGCCCCTAGCGGGGGCACTCCAGATACGCAGTATTTT
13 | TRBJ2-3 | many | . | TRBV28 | CASSHPNADTQYF | TGTGCCAGCAGTCACCCGAACGCAGATACGCAGTATTTT
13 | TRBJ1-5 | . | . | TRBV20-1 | CSAGQGLHQPQHF | TGCAGTGCTGGCCAGGGTCTCCATCAGCCCCAGCATTTT
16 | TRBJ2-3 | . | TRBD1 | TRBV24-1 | CATRDGGTGYTDTQYF | TGTGCCACCAGGGACGGTGGGACAGGGTACACAGATACGCAGTATTTT
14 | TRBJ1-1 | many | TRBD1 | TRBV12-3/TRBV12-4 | CASSPGTGGTEAFF | TGTGCCAGCAGTCCGGGGACAGGGGGGACTGAAGCTTTCTTT
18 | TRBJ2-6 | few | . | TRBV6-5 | CASSSSGRSFSGANVLTF | TGTGCCAGCAGTTCCTCGGGACGGAGCTTCTCTGGGGCCAACGTCCTGACTTTC
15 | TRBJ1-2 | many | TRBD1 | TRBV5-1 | CASSLAGQGMLGYTF | TGCGCCAGCAGCTTGGCGGGACAGGGGATGCTTGGCTACACCTTC
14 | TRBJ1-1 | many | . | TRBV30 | CAWSVLGRNTEAFF | TGTGCCTGGAGTGTACTGGGCAGGAACACTGAAGCTTTCTTT
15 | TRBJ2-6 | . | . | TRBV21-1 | CASHRRFPGANVLTF | TGTGCCAGCCATCGTAGGTTCCCTGGGGCCAACGTCCTGACTTTC
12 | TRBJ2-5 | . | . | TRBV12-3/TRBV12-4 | CASSPRPETQYF | TGTGCCAGCAGTCCCCGGCCGGAGACCCAGTACTTC
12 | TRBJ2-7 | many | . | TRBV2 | CASSEARREQYF | TGTGCCAGCAGTGAAGCCCGGAGGGAGCAGTACTTC
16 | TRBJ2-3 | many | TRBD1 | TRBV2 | CASRSVRGFGTDTQYF | TGTGCCAGCCGCTCCGTCAGGGGGTTCGGCACAGATACGCAGTATTTT
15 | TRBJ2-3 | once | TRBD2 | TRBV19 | CASSELAGGTDTQYF | TGTGCCAGTAGTGAACTAGCGGGAGGAACAGATACGCAGTATTTT
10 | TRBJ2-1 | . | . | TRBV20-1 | CSASRDLPFF | TGCAGTGCGTCCCGGGACCTTCCCTTCTTC
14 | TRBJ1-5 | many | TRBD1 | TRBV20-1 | CSACRTGGNQPQHF | TGCAGTGCCTGTAGGACAGGGGGCAATCAGCCCCAGCATTTT
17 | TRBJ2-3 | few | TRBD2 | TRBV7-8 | CASSLGASGRATDTQYF | TGTGCCAGCAGCCTTGGGGCTAGCGGGAGGGCCACAGATACGCAGTATTTT